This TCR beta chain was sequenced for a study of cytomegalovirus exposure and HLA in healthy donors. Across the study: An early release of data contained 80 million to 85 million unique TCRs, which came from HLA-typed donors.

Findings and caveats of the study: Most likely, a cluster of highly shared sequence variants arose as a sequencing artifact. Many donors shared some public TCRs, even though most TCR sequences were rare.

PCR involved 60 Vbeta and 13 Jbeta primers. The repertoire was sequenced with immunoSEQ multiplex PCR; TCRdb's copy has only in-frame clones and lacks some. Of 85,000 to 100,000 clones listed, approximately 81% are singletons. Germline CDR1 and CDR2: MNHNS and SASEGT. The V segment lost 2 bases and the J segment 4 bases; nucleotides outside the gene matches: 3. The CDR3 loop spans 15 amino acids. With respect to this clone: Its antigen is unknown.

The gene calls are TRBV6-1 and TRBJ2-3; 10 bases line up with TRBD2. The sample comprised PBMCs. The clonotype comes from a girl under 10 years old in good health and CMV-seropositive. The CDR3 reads CASSELAGVSDTQYF. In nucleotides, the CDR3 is TGTGCCAGCAGTGAACTAGCGGGAGTGTCAGATACGCAGTATTTT.